This entry features one T cell receptor beta chain sequence. Its antigen remains unknown. This record belongs to a study of T cell repertoires in cytomegalovirus infection. Background on the study: The authors relied on CMV epitopes, both recently identified HLA-C-restricted and well-studied HLA-B-restricted. Overall study findings and caveats: There were HLA-C-restricted CMV-specific TCR beta clonotypes dominating the ex vivo response. There were carriers of CMV plus the relevant HLA, and cumulative public TCR beta family frequency identified them.

This CDR3 contains 17 residues. The V and J ends lost 0 bases and 0 bases, in that order; junction bases with no gene match: 6. MiXCR, applied by TCRdb to the reads, yields one record per CDR3 protein. In the table there are around 430,000 distinct CDR3 sequences, about 42% of which are singletons. Here the sequenced sample was cultured PBMCs, taken from culture after CMV antigen stimulation. This sequence joins TRBV6-7 and TRBJ2-5; TRBD2 aligns across 8 bases. TRBV6-7 counts as an open reading frame of uncertain function. This receptor was identified in a human donor in good health (CMV status not recorded). Some clones in this sample may be carry-over from other donors' samples. In DNA, the CDR3 is TGTGCCAGCAGTTACTCCAGCGGGGGCTCGTACCAAGAGACCCAGTACTTC. It codes for CASSYSSGGSYQETQYF.